The T cell receptor beta chain described here comes from a study of T cells in narcolepsy. At the level of the study: Patients with NT1 or NT2 and healthy control donors were enrolled. Broader study findings: In some patient and control memory CD4+ samples, autoreactive clones were absent. Autoreactive clonotypes reportedly recurred in blood of same and different patients, not controls.

Measured with immunoSEQ multiplex PCR; TCRdb has only the in-frame clones, and not every one. The sample includes roughly 40,000 clones, approximately 85% of them seen just once. A remark on this clone: Antigen: not known.

The CDR3 sequence is 15 residues long. V dropped 10 bases and J dropped 9; count of bases not matched to a gene: 13. CDR1 and CDR2 (germline): MNHNS, SASEGT. The source of this sequence is a human donor with narcolepsy. The sequenced material came from CD45RA- memory CD4+ T cells from PBMCs. The V gene is TRBV6-1, the J gene TRBJ1-6; 9 bases line up with TRBD1. The CDR3 reads CATVVADRGGSPLHF. CDR3 bases: TGTGCCACCGTAGTCGCGGACAGGGGCGGTTCACCCCTCCACTTT.